This T cell receptor (beta chain) was documented in a study of T-cell memory formation after mild COVID-19. MiXCR, run by TCRdb on the 5' RACE reads, gives a single entry per CDR3 protein. Of approximately 210,000 distinct CDR3 sequences listed, around 30% are singletons. The germline gives CDR1 WSHSY, CDR2 SAAADI. The CDR3 has 14 residues. The J segment lost 4 bases and the V segment lost 6 bases, leaving 5 bases of the junction unmatched. Material: PBMCs or a T cell subset sorted from them (not recorded which). This chain links TRBV10-2 with TRBJ1-1, with 10 nucleotides matching TRBD1. The clonotype originates from an adult woman who had mild COVID-19 (a few samples of this study predate the infection). Cell type and time point are not known. CDR3 loop: CASRWTGGGTEAFF. CDR3 coding DNA: TGCGCCAGCAGATGGACAGGGGGAGGCACTGAAGCTTTCTTT.